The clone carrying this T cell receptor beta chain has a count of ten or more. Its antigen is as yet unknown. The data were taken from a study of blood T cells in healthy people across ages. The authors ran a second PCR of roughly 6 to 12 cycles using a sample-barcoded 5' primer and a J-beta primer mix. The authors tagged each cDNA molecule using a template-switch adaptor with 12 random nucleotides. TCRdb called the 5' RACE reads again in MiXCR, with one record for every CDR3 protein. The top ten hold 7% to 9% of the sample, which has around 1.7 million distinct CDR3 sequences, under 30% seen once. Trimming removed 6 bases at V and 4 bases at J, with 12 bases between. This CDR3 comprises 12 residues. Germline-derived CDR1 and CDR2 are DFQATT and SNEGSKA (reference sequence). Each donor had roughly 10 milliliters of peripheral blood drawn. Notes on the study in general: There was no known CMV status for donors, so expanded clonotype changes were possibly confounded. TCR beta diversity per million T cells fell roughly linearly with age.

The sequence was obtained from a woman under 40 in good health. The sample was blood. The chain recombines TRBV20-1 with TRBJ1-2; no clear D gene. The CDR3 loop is CSARTPGYGYTF. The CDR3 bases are TGCAGTGCCCGGACCCCTGGCTATGGCTACACCTTC.